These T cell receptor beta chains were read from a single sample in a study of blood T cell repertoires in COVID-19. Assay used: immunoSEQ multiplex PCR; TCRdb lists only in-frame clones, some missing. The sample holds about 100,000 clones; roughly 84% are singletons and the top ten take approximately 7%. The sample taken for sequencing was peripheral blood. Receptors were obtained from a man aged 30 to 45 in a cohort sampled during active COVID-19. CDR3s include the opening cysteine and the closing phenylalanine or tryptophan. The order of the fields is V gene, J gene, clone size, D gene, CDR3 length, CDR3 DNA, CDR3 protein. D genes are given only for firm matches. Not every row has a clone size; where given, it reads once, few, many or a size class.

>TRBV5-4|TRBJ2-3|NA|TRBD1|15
TGTGCCAGCAGCTTGGGGCAGGGGGTCGCAGATACGCAGTATTTT
CASSLGQGVADTQYF
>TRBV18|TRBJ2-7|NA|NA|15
TGTGCCAGCTCACCCTCGACAGGACCTATCTACGAGCAGTACTTC
CASSPSTGPIYEQYF
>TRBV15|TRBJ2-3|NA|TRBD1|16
TGTGCCACCAGCAGGGGGACGACAGGGGACACAGATACGCAGTATTTT
CATSRGTTGDTDTQYF
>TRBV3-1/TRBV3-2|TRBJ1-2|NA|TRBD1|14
TGTGCCAGCAGCCATCCTGACAGGGGAGGTGGCTACACCTTC
CASSHPDRGGGYTF
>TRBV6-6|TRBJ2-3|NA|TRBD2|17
TGTGCCAGCAGTCCGAACGAGGCGGGGGGTTTCACAGATACGCAGTATTTT
CASSPNEAGGFTDTQYF
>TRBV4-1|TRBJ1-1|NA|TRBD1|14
TGCGCCAGCAGTCGAATGGGACAGGGGAACCCAGCTTTCTTT
CASSRMGQGNPAFF
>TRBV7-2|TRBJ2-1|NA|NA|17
TGTGCCAGCAGCTTAGTCACAAGGGGCGGGGCTGGTAATGAGCAGTTCTTC
CASSLVTRGGAGNEQFF
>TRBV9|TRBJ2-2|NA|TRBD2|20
TGTGCCAGCAGCGTAGGGTTGACTAGCGGGGGGGCCTGGTACACCGGGGAGCTGTTTTTT
CASSVGLTSGGAWYTGELFF
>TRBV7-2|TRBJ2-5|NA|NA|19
TGTGCCAGCAGCTTAGATGGTCGATTGGGGGCCGGGTACCAAGAGACCCAGTACTTC
CASSLDGRLGAGYQETQYF
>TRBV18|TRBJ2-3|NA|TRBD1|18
TGTGCCAGCTCATCTAGAGCCCCGGGACAGGGATCCACAGATACGCAGTATTTT
CASSSRAPGQGSTDTQYF
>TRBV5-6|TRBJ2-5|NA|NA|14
TGTGCCAGCAGCTTGTTAGCGGCGGGAGAGACCCAGTACTTC
CASSLLAAGETQYF
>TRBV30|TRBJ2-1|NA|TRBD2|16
TGTGCCTGGGCGGGACTAGCGGAGAGCTCCTACAATGAGCAGTTCTTC
CAWAGLAESSYNEQFF
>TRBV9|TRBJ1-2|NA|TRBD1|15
TGTGCCAGCAGCGCCGGGACCGGGACAGGATATGGCTACACCTTC
CASSAGTGTGYGYTF
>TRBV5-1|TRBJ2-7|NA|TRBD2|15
TGCGCCAGCAGCCCCAGCGGGGGATATCGCTACGAGCAGTACTTC
CASSPSGGYRYEQYF
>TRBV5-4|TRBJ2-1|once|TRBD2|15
TGTGCCAGCAGCTGGGTGGGAGCGGGGGGCAATGAGCAGTTCTTC
CASSWVGAGGNEQFF
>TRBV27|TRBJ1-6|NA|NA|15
TGTGCCAGCAGTTTATATAGACAGGCAGAATCACCCCTCCACTTT
CASSLYRQAESPLHF
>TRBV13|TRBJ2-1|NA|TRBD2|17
TGTGCCAGCAGCTTAGGACTAGCGGCCCCCCCTGGGGATGAGCAGTTCTTC
CASSLGLAAPPGDEQFF
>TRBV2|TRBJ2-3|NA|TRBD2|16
TGTGCCAGCACCCGGGGCGCGGGGGGCTACACAGATACGCAGTATTTT
CASTRGAGGYTDTQYF
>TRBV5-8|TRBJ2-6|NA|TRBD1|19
TGTGCCAGCAGCCCAGGGGGCGATTTCAAGTCTTCTGGGGCCAACGTCCTGACTTTC
CASSPGGDFKSSGANVLTF
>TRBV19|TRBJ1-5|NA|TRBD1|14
TGTGCCAGTGAGGGACAGAACCCCAATCAGCCCCAGCATTTT
CASEGQNPNQPQHF
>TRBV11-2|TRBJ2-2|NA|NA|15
TGTGCCAGCAGCTCCCCGGTCCTTGCGACCGGGGAGCTGTTTTTT
CASSSPVLATGELFF
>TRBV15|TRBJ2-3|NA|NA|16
TGTGCCACCAGCCTCTCCGGGCAGGGGTTCACAGATACGCAGTATTTT
CATSLSGQGFTDTQYF
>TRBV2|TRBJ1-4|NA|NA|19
TGTGCCAGCAGTGAAGAACGGCTGGACCCCCAGGGAGGTAATGAAAAACTGTTTTTT
CASSEERLDPQGGNEKLFF
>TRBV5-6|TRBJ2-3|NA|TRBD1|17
TGTGCCAGCAGCTTCGGGTGGGGACAGGGGTTGACAGATACGCAGTATTTT
CASSFGWGQGLTDTQYF
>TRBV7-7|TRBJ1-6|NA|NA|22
TGTGCCAGCAGCTTAGCGCGGTTAAGTCCAGGGGCAGCGAGCTCCTATAATTCACCCCTCCACTTT
CASSLARLSPGAASSYNSPLHF
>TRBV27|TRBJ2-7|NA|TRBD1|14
TGTGCCAGCAGTCCACGGACAGGGGGGTACGAGCAGTACTTC
CASSPRTGGYEQYF
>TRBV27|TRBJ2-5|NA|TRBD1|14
TGTGCCAGCAGTCCGTCGACAGGGGGAGAGACCCAGTACTTC
CASSPSTGGETQYF
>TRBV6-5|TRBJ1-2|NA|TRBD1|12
TGTGCCAGCAGTCGACAGGGGCGCGGCTACACCTTC
CASSRQGRGYTF
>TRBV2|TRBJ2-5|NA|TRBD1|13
TGTGCCAGCAGAGAGACAGGGGGAGAGACCCAGTACTTC
CASRETGGETQYF
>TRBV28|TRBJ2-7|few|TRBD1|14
TGTGCCAGCAGTTCCGGGACAGGGGGGTACGAGCAGTACTTC
CASSSGTGGYEQYF
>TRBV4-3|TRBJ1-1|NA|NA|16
TGCGCCAGCAGCCAAGGAGCCGGTGCGAGGAACACTGAAGCTTTCTTT
CASSQGAGARNTEAFF
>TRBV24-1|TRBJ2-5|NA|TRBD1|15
TGTGCCACCAGTGATTGGGGGACAGGGGGAGAGACCCAGTACTTC
CATSDWGTGGETQYF
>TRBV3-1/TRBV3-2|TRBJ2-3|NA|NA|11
TGTGCCAGCAAAATCGCAGATACGCAGTATTTT
CASKIADTQYF
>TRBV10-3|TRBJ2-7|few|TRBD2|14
TGTGCCATCAGCGGGGGGGCAATCTACCACGAGCAGTACTTC
CAISGGAIYHEQYF
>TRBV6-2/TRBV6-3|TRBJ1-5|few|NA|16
TGTGCCAGCAGCTTAGATCAGGGGAAGAGCAATCAGCCCCAGCATTTT
CASSLDQGKSNQPQHF
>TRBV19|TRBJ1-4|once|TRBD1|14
TGTGCCAGTAAGGGGGCCACAACTAATGAAAAACTGTTTTTT
CASKGATTNEKLFF
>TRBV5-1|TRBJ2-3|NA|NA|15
TGCGCCAGCAGCTTGGTGGGGCAGGCTCTTGATACGCAGTATTTT
CASSLVGQALDTQYF
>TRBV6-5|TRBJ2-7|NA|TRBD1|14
TGTGCCAGCAGTCCGGGGACAGGGTATTACGAGCAGTACTTC
CASSPGTGYYEQYF
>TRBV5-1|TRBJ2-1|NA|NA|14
TGCGCCAGCAGCCCCAATACTGCTGGCGGTGAGCAGTTCTTC
CASSPNTAGGEQFF
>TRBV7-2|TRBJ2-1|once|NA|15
TGTGCCAGCAGCTTAGCGATCCGGAGCTACAATGAGCAGTTCTTC
CASSLAIRSYNEQFF
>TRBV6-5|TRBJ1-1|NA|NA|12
TGTGCCAGCAGTTCCCCTTTTGGGTCAGGTTTCTTT
CASSSPFGSGFF
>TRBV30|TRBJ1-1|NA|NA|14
TGTGCCTGGAGTGCGGGATTTCGGGGAGGTGAAGCTTTCTTT
CAWSAGFRGGEAFF
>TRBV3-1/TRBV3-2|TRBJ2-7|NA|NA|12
TGTGCCAGCCGTGCGGGCTCCTACGAGCAGTACTTC
CASRAGSYEQYF
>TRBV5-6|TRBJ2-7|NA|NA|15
TGTGCCAGCAGCTTGGAGCCAGGGCCGACTTGGGAGCAGTACTTC
CASSLEPGPTWEQYF
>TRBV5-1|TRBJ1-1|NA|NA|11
TGCGCCAGCAGCTCGCAGGGCGAAGCTTTCTTT
CASSSQGEAFF
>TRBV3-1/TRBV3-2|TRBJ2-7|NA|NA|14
TGTGCCAGCAGCCAAGAAATTGCAGGGAGGGAGCAGTACTTC
CASSQEIAGREQYF
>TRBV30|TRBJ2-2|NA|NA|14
TGTGCCTGCCGACTCCACATGAACACCGGGGAGCTGTTTTTT
CACRLHMNTGELFF
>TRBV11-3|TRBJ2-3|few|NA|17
TGTGCCAGCAGCTATAGGAAGGCTAGCGAATACACAGATACGCAGTATTTT
CASSYRKASEYTDTQYF
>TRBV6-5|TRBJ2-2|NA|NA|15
TGTGCCAGCAGAAGGGGAACGAAGAACACCGGGGAGCTGTTTTTT
CASRRGTKNTGELFF
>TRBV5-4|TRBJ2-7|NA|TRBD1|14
TGTGCCAGCAGCTTAGGGGACAGCTCCTACGAGCAGTACTTC
CASSLGDSSYEQYF
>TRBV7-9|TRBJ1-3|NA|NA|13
TGTGCCAGCAGCGAGAGCTCTGGAAACACCATATATTTT
CASSESSGNTIYF
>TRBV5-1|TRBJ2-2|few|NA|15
TGCGCCAGCAGCGGGGCGGGACCGCTTACCGGGGAGCTGTTTTTT
CASSGAGPLTGELFF
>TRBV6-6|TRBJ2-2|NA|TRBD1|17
TGTGCCAGCAGTCCACTCGGGACAGCAGCGAACACCGGGGAGCTGTTTTTT
CASSPLGTAANTGELFF
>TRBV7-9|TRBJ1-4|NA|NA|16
TGTGCCAGCAGCTCCGGACCCCAGGGGCTGGGTGAAAAACTGTTTTTT
CASSSGPQGLGEKLFF
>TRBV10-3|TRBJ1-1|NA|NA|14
TGTGCCATCGGAGACAGTCAGGGCAACCCTGAAGCTTTCTTT
CAIGDSQGNPEAFF
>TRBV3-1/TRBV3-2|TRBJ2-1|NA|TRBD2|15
TGTGCCAGCAGCCGACTAGCGTATGGGGACAATGAGCAGTTCTTC
CASSRLAYGDNEQFF
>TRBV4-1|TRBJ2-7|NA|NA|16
TGCGCCAGCAGCCAAGCCCTCGCGACTAAAAGTGCCGAGCAGTACTTC
CASSQALATKSAEQYF
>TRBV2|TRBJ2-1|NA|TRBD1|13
TGTGCCAGCGTGTCAGGGGGCGGCAATGAGCAGTTCTTC
CASVSGGGNEQFF
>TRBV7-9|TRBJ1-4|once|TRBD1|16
TGTGCCAGCAGCTTGGGACAGGGGGACCGGAGTGAAAAACTGTTTTTT
CASSLGQGDRSEKLFF